Below, 9 T cell receptor beta chains from the same sample are listed, as sequenced in a study of blood T cell repertoires in COVID-19. Method: immunoSEQ multiplex PCR; TCRdb's copy keeps in-frame clones and lacks some. The sample contains more than 250,000 clones, 65% to 90% of which appear only once. The specimen sequenced was PBMCs or T cells enriched from blood (not recorded which). The receptor source for this set is a woman aged 18-29 years who had recovered from COVID-19.

The CDR3 sequence: CASSPYRGNGYTF. The CDR3 DNA reads TGTGCCAGCAGCCCCTATCGGGGAAATGGCTACACCTTC. The V and J genes are TRBV27 and TRBJ1-2; D uncertain. CDR3 size: 13 residues. Germline assignment: CDR1 MNHEY and CDR2 SMNVEV (reference sequence). Trimming stripped 6 bases from V and 6 bases from J, with 14 bases between.

This chain links TRBV28 with TRBJ1-4; 9 bases match TRBD1. CDR1 is MDHEN and CDR2 is SYDVKM in the germline V gene. J lost 8 bases, V lost 4 bases, and 8 bases had no gene match. The CDR3 sequence is 15 residues long. CDR3 sequence reads: CASSSRTGAGEKLFF. In nucleotides, the CDR3 is TGTGCCAGCAGTTCTAGGACAGGGGCTGGGGAAAAACTGTTTTTT.

This sequence joins TRBV7-3 and TRBJ1-1; D remains ambiguous. Germline V lookup: CDR1 SGHTA, CDR2 FQGTGA. There are 13 residues in the CDR3. The V end lost 5 bases, the J end lost 3 bases, and 10 bases lay between the germline ends. The CDR3 DNA reads TGTGCCAGCAGCCCTAACCCGGACACTGAAGCTTTCTTT. Residues: CASSPNPDTEAFF.

The chain couples TRBV23-1 to TRBJ1-2; 7 positions agree with TRBD1. TRBV23-1 is an ORF; its function is uncertain. The V gene end was trimmed by 2 bases and the J gene end by 5 bases; junction bases not matched to a gene: 14. This CDR3 comprises 17 residues. The chain's CDR3 is CASSQPGTDQKAYGYTF. The CDR3 coding sequence is TGCGCCAGCAGTCAACCTGGGACAGATCAAAAAGCGTATGGCTACACCTTC.

The chain couples TRBV27 to TRBJ1-5; tentatively, D is TRBD1 (5 bases). The V end lost 5 bases, the J end lost 5 bases, and 10 bases lay between the germline ends. The germline V gene has CDR1 MNHEY and CDR2 SMNVEV (reference sequence). The CDR3 loop spans 13 amino acids. CDR3 nucleotide sequence: TGTGCCAGCAGTAAGACAGTTTATCAGCCCCAGCATTTT. Translating gives CASSKTVYQPQHF.

The rearrangement uses TRBV29-1 and TRBJ2-3; maybe TRBD2 (5 bases). Germline CDR1 SQVTM, CDR2 ANQGSEA. The V and J ends lost 7 bases and 3 bases respectively, with 5 bases between them. CDR3 length: 10 residues. In DNA form, the CDR3 reads TGCAGCGGGAGGACAGATACGCAGTATTTT. It translates to CSGRTDTQYF.

The CDR3 loop is CASSDPNSYEQYF. Written as DNA, the CDR3 is TGTGCCAGCAGTGACCCCAACTCCTACGAGCAGTACTTC. V gene TRBV6-1 combines with J gene TRBJ2-7; D not certain. The CDR3 has 13 residues. Trimming took off 3 bases at V and 0 bases at J, with 6 bases between the two ends. Germline V gene data show CDR1 as MNHNS and CDR2 as SASEGT.

The chain employs TRBV30 and TRBJ1-4; D remains unclear. V shed 1 base and J shed 10 bases, with 7 bases lying between them. Germline assignment: CDR1 GTSNPN and CDR2 SVGIG (reference sequence). CDR3 length equals 11 residues. Here the CDR3 reads CAWSGTVKLFF. The DNA for the CDR3 is TGTGCCTGGAGTGGAACAGTAAAACTGTTTTTT.

This clone showed up just once. The V and J genes are TRBV24-1 and TRBJ1-5; 10 bases agree with TRBD1. The CDR3 has 17 amino acids. Germline values: CDR1 KGHDR, CDR2 SFDVKD. The V and J ends lost 5 bases and 6 bases, in that order; junction bases with no gene match: 12. CDR3 DNA sequence: TGTGCCACCAGTGCCCGGACAGGGGGTGGTAGTGGTCAGCCCCAGCATTTT. The encoded protein is CATSARTGGGSGQPQHF.